These T cell receptor beta chains were read from a single sample in a study of T cell responses to AZD1222 COVID-19 vaccine. Produced via immunoSEQ multiplex PCR; TCRdb's table is partial and in-frame only. The repertoire holds 130,000 to 150,000 clones, around nine tenths seen once, with roughly 5% in the top ten. This specimen was peripheral blood, taken on day 0 of AZD1222 vaccination. All receptors derive from an adult in good health. CDR3s leave out the opening cysteine and the closing phenylalanine or tryptophan. A clone size is listed for some rows: how often the clone was seen (once, few, many), or a class if it is expanded.

j_call | clone_size | v_call | cdr3_aa
TRBJ1-6 | NA | TRBV25-1 | ATQGALGNSPLH
TRBJ2-1 | NA | TRBV7-2 | ASSLVEVAQF
TRBJ1-5 | once | TRBV18 | ASSPSPGGKVGQPQH
TRBJ2-7 | NA | TRBV7-2 | ASSPLVGPTYEQY
TRBJ2-7 | few | TRBV2 | ASSVAGSYEQY
TRBJ1-6 | NA | TRBV28 | ASSSPGNYSPLH
TRBJ2-7 | NA | TRBV28 | ASRSRSYEQY
TRBJ1-6 | NA | TRBV19 | ASSTYRISASRYSPLH
TRBJ2-4 | NA | TRBV15 | ATSRAGHVAGNKNIQY
TRBJ1-1 | NA | TRBV9 | ASSVGIGRHTEAF
TRBJ1-1 | NA | TRBV4-1 | ASSQGGGLNTEAF
TRBJ2-2 | NA | TRBV4-2 | ASSQGNTANTGELF
TRBJ1-6 | NA | TRBV11-2 | ASSLGSTPLH
TRBJ2-1 | NA | TRBV27 | ATSTGTSGNNEQF
TRBJ1-4 | NA | TRBV18 | ASSPSNSGPNEKLF
TRBJ2-7 | NA | TRBV3-1/TRBV3-2 | ASSQCSDRGNYEQY
TRBJ1-6 | NA | TRBV2 | ATPTGQGTSPLH
TRBJ1-1 | NA | TRBV6-6 | ASSYGTGSEAF